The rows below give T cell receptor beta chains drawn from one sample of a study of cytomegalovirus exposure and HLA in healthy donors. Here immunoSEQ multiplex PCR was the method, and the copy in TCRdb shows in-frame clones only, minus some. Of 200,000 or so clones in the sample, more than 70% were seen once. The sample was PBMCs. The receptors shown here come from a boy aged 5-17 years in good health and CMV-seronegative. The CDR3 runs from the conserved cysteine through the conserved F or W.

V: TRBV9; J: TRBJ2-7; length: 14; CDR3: CASSVGDSSYEQYF
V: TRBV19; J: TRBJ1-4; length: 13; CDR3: CATTGQFGEKLFF
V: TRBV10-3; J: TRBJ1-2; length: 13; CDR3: CAISPTPPRGYTF
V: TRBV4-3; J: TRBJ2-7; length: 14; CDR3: CASSQGPGLYEQYF
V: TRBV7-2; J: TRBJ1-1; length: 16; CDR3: CASSPWGRRGYTEAFF
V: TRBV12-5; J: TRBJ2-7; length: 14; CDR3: CASGLEISSYEQYF
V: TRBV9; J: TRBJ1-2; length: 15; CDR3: CASSEPGQGPDGYTF
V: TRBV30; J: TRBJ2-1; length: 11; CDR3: CAAAGNNEQFF
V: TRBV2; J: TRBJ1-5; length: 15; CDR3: CASSVRTGSNQPQHF
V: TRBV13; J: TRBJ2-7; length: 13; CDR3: CASSFNRGREQYF
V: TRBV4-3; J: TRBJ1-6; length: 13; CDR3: CASSPTGNSPLHF
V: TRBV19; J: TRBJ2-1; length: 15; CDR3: CASSMVGTGKNEQFF
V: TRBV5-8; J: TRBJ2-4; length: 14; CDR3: CASSLRGGPNIQYF
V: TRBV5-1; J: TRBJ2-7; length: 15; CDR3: CASSLGQGSTYEQYF
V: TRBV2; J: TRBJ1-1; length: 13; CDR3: CASRDSVNTEAFF
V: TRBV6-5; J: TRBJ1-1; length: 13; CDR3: CASSYMADTEAFF
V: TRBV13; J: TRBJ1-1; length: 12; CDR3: CASSPGTAEAFF
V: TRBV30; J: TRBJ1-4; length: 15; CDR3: CAWSVGAGVGEKLFF
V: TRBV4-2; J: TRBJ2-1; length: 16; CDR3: CASSQETSGMSNEQFF
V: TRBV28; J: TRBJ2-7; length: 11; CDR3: CASRDGGEQYF
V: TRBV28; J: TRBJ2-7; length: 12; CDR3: CASSSGSTKGYF
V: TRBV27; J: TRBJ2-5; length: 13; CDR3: CASSSARGETQYF
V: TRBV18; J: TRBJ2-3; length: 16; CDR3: CASSLRLAGDSDTQYF
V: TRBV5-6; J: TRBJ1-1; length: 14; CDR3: CASSSQGAGTEAFF
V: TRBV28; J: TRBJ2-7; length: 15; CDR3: CASSLERGLTYEQYF
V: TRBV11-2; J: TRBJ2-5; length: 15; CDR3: CASSPVGTSAETQYF
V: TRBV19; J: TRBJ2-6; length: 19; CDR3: CASRLIRAGGAGGANVLTF
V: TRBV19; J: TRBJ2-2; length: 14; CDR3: CASSISGSTGELFF
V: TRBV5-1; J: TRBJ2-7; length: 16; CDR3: CASSLEQGAHSYEQYF
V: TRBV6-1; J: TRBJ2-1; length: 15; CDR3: CASSATRAPNNEQFF
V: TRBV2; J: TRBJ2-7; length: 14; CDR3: CASNKPLLSYEQYF
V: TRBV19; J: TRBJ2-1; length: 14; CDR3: CASSTLANGNEQFF
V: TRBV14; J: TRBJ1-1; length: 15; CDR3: CASSQVSGRDTEAFF
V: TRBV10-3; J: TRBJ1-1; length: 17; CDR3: CAISDDVFRTANTEAFF
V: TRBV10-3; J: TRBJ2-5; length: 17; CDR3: CAISQKLGTVSQETQYF
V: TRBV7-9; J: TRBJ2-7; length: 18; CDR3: CSSSLARGLNPPYYEQYF
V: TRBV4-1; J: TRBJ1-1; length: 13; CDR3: CASSQDQVPEAFF
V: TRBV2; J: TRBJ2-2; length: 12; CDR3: CASSFNTGELFF
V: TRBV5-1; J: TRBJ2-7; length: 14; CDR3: CASAGLATSYEQYF
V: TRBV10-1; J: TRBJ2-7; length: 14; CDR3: CASSDPGQGYEQYF
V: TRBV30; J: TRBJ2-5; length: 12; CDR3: CAWMVGAETQYF
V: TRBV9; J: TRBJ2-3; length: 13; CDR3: CASSVDAADTQYF
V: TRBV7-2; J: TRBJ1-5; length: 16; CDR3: CASSLQGYWSNQPQHF
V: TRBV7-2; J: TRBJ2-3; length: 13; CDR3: CASTRTYTDTQYF
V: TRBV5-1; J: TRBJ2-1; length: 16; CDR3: CASSALGTSGTNEQFF
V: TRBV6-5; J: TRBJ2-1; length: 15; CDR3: CASSMAGTSGNEQFF
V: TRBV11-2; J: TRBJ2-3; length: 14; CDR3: CASSPTSGRGTQYF
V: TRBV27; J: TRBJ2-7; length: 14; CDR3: CASSLDRVRGEQYF
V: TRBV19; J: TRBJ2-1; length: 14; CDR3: CASSISTSYNEQFF
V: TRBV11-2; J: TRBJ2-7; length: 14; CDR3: CASSQTPGQGEQYF
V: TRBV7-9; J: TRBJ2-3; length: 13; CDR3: CASRAGITDTQYF
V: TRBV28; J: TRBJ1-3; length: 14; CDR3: CASSFRDRGNTIYF
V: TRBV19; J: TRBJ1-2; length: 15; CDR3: CASSRRGQALSGYTF
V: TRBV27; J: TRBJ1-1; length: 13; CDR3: CASSLVGPTEAFF
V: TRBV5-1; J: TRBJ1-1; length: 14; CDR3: CASSSPGGPREAFF
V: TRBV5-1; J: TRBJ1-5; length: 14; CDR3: CASSMGGANQPQHF
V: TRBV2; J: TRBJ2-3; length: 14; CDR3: CASRADSSTDTQYF
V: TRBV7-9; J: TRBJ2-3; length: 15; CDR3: CASSSTVRAWDTQYF
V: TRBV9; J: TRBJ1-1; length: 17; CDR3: CASSASAKEGRVGEAFF
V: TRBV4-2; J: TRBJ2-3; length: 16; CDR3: CASSQSERDFTDTQYF